This TCR beta chain was obtained from a study of a mutant IDH1 vaccine in newly diagnosed glioma. About the research overall: Beforehand, treatment had been radiotherapy, temozolomide, or both; the majority received both.

This CDR3 is built from 15 residues. J lost 9 bases, V lost 5 bases, and 10 bases had no gene match. Germline-derived CDR1 and CDR2 are SGHVS and FNYEAQ. Clones were sequenced by immunoSEQ multiplex PCR, and TCRdb holds only the in-frame ones, with some missing. The table records roughly 32,000 clones, around 87% of them present only once. Sample time point: week 47, end of study. Vaccinated patients received 300 ug of mutant IDH1 20-mer peptide per dose, with topical imiquimod. This clone turned up a few times. Its cognate antigen is unknown. The chain uses TRBV7-6 and TRBJ1-6; TRBD1 aligns across 7 bases. The specimen comprised PBMCs, sampled from a glioma patient whose treatment included an IDH1 peptide vaccine. The clonotype was recovered from a woman under 40 with glioma. In nucleotides, the CDR3 is TGTGCCAGCAGCCCCCGACAGGGTATGGTTTCACCCCTCCACTTT. It specifies CASSPRQGMVSPLHF. The complete variable domain, with remaining parts taken from reference TRBV7-6 and TRBJ1-6, reads GAGVSQSPRYKVTKRGQDVALRCDPISGHVSLYWYRQALGQGPEFLTYFNYEAQQDKSGLPNDRFSAERPEGSISTLTIQRTEQRDSAMYRCASSPRQGMVSPLHFGNGTRLTVT.